The clone carrying this T cell receptor (beta chain) was counted once. The target antigen is unknown. Time point specified: blood from clinic visit 5 months post-surgery; TSC patient then seizure free. Only cases whose brain tissue showed the highest T cell transcript signatures were sequenced. Before surgery, patients took at least one anti-epileptic drug. The record originates from a study of brain T cells in children with intractable seizures. Whole-study results and caveats: Pre-surgery blood may have been undersampled, hiding some clones.

Sequenced by immunoSEQ multiplex PCR; TCRdb stores in-frame clones only, minus some. Of 340,000 or so clones listed, about 94% are singletons. With 6 bases removed from V and 4 bases from J, the gap between germline ends came to 24 bases. CDR1 is MNHEY, CDR2 SMNVEV, per germline (reference sequence). The CDR3 is 17 amino acids. The input for sequencing was peripheral blood, taken approximately 5 months after surgery. The chain employs TRBV27 and TRBJ1-2, with a tentative D call TRBD1 (6 bases). This sequence was found in a boy under two years old with tuberous sclerosis and intractable seizures. For the CDR3, the DNA is TGTGCCAGCAGCACCACCCCCCGGACAGTTTCATTCTATGGCTACACCTTC. Protein sequence: CASSTTPRTVSFYGYTF.